A selection of T cell receptor beta chains follows, all from one sample in a study of siplizumab effects on memory and regulatory T cells. The repertoire was sequenced with immunoSEQ multiplex PCR; TCRdb's copy has only in-frame clones and lacks some. The sample has roughly 56,000 clones, over 85% seen once. Sequencing input: CD8+ T cells sorted from blood. Receptor source: a human donor in good health. Each CDR3 is given with its conserved first and last residue. Each record gives: D gene, clone size, V gene, J gene, CDR3 protein, CDR3 DNA. The D gene is left open where the match is weak. Some rows have no size entry. The others give once, few or many, or a class for an expanded clone.

NA	NA	TRBV27	TRBJ2-7	CASKLGSRYEQYF	TGTGCCAGCAAACTTGGCTCACGCTACGAGCAGTACTTC
NA	NA	TRBV7-8	TRBJ2-7	CASSLVVGSSYEQYF	TGTGCCAGCAGCTTAGTAGTGGGGAGCTCCTACGAGCAGTACTTC
NA	NA	TRBV23-1	TRBJ2-5	CASSQRRPRVQETQYF	TGCGCCAGCAGTCAAAGGCGGCCGAGGGTCCAAGAGACCCAGTACTTC
TRBD2	NA	TRBV7-3	TRBJ2-1	CASSFSLAYSYNEQFF	TGTGCCAGCAGCTTCTCACTAGCGTACTCCTACAATGAGCAGTTCTTC
NA	NA	TRBV28	TRBJ2-5	CASKLAPGQGETQYF	TGTGCCAGCAAGTTGGCGCCGGGACAAGGGGAGACCCAGTACTTC
TRBD1	NA	TRBV7-3	TRBJ2-7	CASSLDRGNEQYF	TGTGCCAGCAGCTTAGACAGGGGGAACGAGCAGTACTTC
NA	NA	TRBV4-1	TRBJ1-1	CASSQGFSAFF	TGCGCCAGCAGCCAAGGGTTTAGCGCTTTCTTT
NA	NA	TRBV6-5	TRBJ2-2	CASSHSGTLTGELFF	TGTGCCAGCAGCCACTCCGGGACACTCACCGGGGAGCTGTTTTTT
NA	NA	TRBV4-1	TRBJ2-1	CASSGSRSSYNEQFF	TGCGCCAGCAGCGGTAGCAGGAGCTCCTACAATGAGCAGTTCTTC
TRBD1	NA	TRBV9	TRBJ1-3	CASSVAGTGGSGNTIYF	TGTGCCAGCAGCGTAGCCGGGACAGGTGGCTCTGGAAACACCATATATTTT
TRBD1	NA	TRBV5-1	TRBJ1-1	CASGQRQGSTEAFF	TGCGCCAGCGGACAGAGACAGGGGAGCACTGAAGCTTTCTTT
TRBD2	NA	TRBV5-1	TRBJ2-2	CASSNSGRTPTGELFF	TGCGCCAGCAGCAATAGCGGGAGGACACCAACCGGGGAGCTGTTTTTT
NA	few	TRBV4-3	TRBJ2-1	CASSQDGTGSSYNEQFF	TGCGCCAGCAGCCAAGATGGGACGGGGAGCTCCTACAATGAGCAGTTCTTC
TRBD2	NA	TRBV29-1	TRBJ2-2	CSVDGLAGVSTGELFF	TGCAGCGTTGATGGACTAGCGGGAGTTAGCACCGGGGAGCTGTTTTTT
NA	NA	TRBV6-5	TRBJ2-7	CASKGGMSYYEQYF	TGTGCCAGCAAGGGGGGGATGTCCTACTACGAGCAGTACTTC
NA	NA	TRBV14	TRBJ2-7	CASSQEDEQYF	TGTGCCAGCAGCCAAGAAGACGAGCAGTACTTC
NA	few	TRBV30	TRBJ1-4	CAWSEGEKLFF	TGTGCCTGGAGTGAGGGTGAAAAACTGTTTTTT
TRBD1	NA	TRBV4-1	TRBJ2-7	CASSQDGAGGSGLIYEQYF	TGCGCCAGCAGCCAAGACGGGGCAGGGGGTAGTGGTCTCATCTACGAGCAGTACTTC
NA	NA	TRBV7-3	TRBJ2-5	CASSPQGSNQETQYF	TGTGCCAGCAGCCCCCAGGGCAGTAACCAAGAGACCCAGTACTTC
TRBD2	NA	TRBV29-1	TRBJ2-1	CSVVGLAGSYNEQFF	TGCAGCGTTGTAGGACTAGCGGGATCCTACAATGAGCAGTTCTTC
NA	NA	TRBV7-9	TRBJ1-1	CASSQTPGPLNTEAFF	TGTGCCAGCAGCCAAACACCTGGGCCCCTGAACACTGAAGCTTTCTTT
NA	NA	TRBV6-5	TRBJ2-1	CASSYSGVNEQFF	TGTGCCAGCAGTTACTCAGGCGTGAATGAGCAGTTCTTC